Sequencing of this T cell receptor (beta chain) was carried out in a study of shared clonotypes between healthy human individuals. Study-wide findings and caveats: Non-shared clonotypes were found to have lower generation probabilities than the clonotypes that were shared by all four of the sorted-subset donors. Naive CD4 clonotype sharing across a few donors was approximately 5.2%.

CDR1 and CDR2 (germline): MNHEY, SVGAGI. Trimming at V came to 6 bases and at J to 8 bases, leaving 4 bases not matched to a gene. The CDR3 is 12 amino acids. Assay execution took place at the deep level. Some clones are missing from TCRdb's copy, which holds only in-frame ones; the method was immunoSEQ multiplex PCR. The repertoire consists of 200,000 to 250,000 clones, with approximately 70% occurring once and the leading ten covering roughly 11%. In regard to this clone: The antigen is unknown.

The receptor was derived from a man aged 25-45 years in good health. The rearrangement links TRBV6-5 to TRBJ1-5, with 7 nucleotides matching TRBD1. Source material: memory CD4+ T cells sorted from blood. Documented subset: CD45RA-negative fraction. The DNA for the CDR3 is TGTGCCAGCAGGACAGGGTGGGAGCCCCAGCATTTT. This gives the protein CASRTGWEPQHF.